This TCR beta chain was sequenced during a study of long-term antiretroviral therapy in people with HIV. Across the study: By about a decade, the earliest samples predate the 2015 immediate-ART recommendation. Findings of the study overall: ART adherence, viral resistance and therapy changes went unrecorded. Whichever time point was examined, clones expanded before ART dominated the repertoire.

As to this clone: Its specificity is unknown.

Cryopreserved PBMC, at about 0.9-11 million per sample, were present before DNA extraction. Losses at the gene ends were 4 bases for V and 0 bases for J; bases not matched to a gene: 13. Germline V gives CDR1 SGHAT, CDR2 FQNNGV. The CDR3 is made up of 18 amino acids. At the survey level, the v3.0 immunoSEQ assay was run. Sequencing used immunoSEQ multiplex PCR; TCRdb keeps in-frame clones, though not all of them. Here the sample spans about 33,000 clones, around 80% being singletons. The sequencing used unsorted PBMCs, collected 2 years after starting antiretroviral therapy. The sequence was collected from a woman between 45 and 65 years old with HIV. J is TRBJ1-1 and V is TRBV11-2; 8 positions match TRBD1. CDR3 in DNA: TGTGCCAGCAGCTGGTGGCGCGGACAGGGTGATTTGAACACTGAAGCTTTCTTT. Protein sequence: CASSWWRGQGDLNTEAFF.